This is a list of T cell receptor beta chains from one sample in a study of blood T cell repertoires in COVID-19. This table comes from immunoSEQ multiplex PCR, and its TCRdb copy is limited to in-frame clones, with some not included. Among a few hundred thousand clones listed, around nine tenths were seen once. Sequencing was done on a sample of peripheral blood. Receptors originate from a man aged 45-65 years with COVID-19, enrolled during active disease. Each CDR3 is given with its conserved first and last residue. The D gene is left open where the match is weak. Not all rows give a size; the values are once, few, many and, for expanded clones, a class.

J gene	CDR3 length	V gene	D gene	clone size	CDR3 protein	CDR3 DNA
TRBJ2-3	12	TRBV7-2	.	.	CASSSDWVTQYF	TGTGCCAGCAGCTCCGACTGGGTAACGCAGTATTTT
TRBJ2-1	15	TRBV3-1/TRBV3-2	TRBD2	.	CASSQGGRAYNEQFF	TGTGCCAGCAGCCAGGGCGGGAGGGCCTACAATGAGCAGTTCTTC
TRBJ2-3	15	TRBV19	.	.	CASTSGGPTADTQYF	.
TRBJ1-5	14	TRBV6-5	.	once	CASSQGPVGQPQHF	TGTGCCAGCAGTCAGGGGCCGGTGGGACAGCCCCAGCATTTT
TRBJ1-5	16	TRBV19	TRBD1	.	CASSKGQVYSNQPQHF	TGTGCCAGTAGTAAGGGACAGGTTTATAGCAATCAGCCCCAGCATTTT
TRBJ2-5	16	TRBV3-1/TRBV3-2	TRBD1	.	CASSQDRAGGQETQYF	TGTGCCAGCAGCCAAGATAGGGCAGGGGGCCAAGAGACCCAGTACTTC
TRBJ1-3	15	TRBV10-3	.	.	CAIEEGPSSGNTIYF	TGTGCCATCGAGGAGGGGCCGAGCTCTGGAAACACCATATATTTT
TRBJ1-2	15	TRBV10-3	.	.	CAISESGIVDNENTF	TGTGCCATCAGTGAGTCGGGTATCGTGGACAACGAGAACACCTTC
TRBJ1-1	15	TRBV18	TRBD1	.	CASSPRGTGDTEAFF	TGTGCCAGCTCACCAAGAGGGACAGGGGACACTGAAGCTTTCTTT
TRBJ1-6	14	TRBV5-4	.	.	CASSLISGGSPLHF	TGTGCCAGCAGCTTGATTTCCGGAGGTTCACCCCTCCACTTT
TRBJ1-3	15	TRBV10-3	.	.	CAISSRSRGGNTIYF	TGTGCCATCAGTTCCCGGAGTCGCGGTGGAAACACCATATATTTT
TRBJ1-2	13	TRBV12-3/TRBV12-4	.	.	CASSLHGNYGYTF	TGTGCCAGCAGTTTACACGGTAACTATGGCTACACCTTC
TRBJ2-7	15	TRBV4-1	TRBD2	.	CASSQVHGGDYEQYF	TGCGCCAGCAGCCAAGTACACGGGGGGGACTACGAGCAGTACTTC
TRBJ2-7	14	TRBV27	TRBD2	.	CASSSGLGVVEQYF	TGTGCCAGCAGTTCCGGACTAGGGGTCGTCGAGCAGTACTTC
TRBJ2-1	15	TRBV19	TRBD2	.	CASSGGSGVYNEQFF	TGTGCCAGTAGTGGGGGGAGCGGGGTTTACAATGAGCAGTTCTTC
TRBJ2-2	13	TRBV14	TRBD2	.	CASSQLAAGELFF	TGTGCCAGCAGTCAGCTAGCGGCCGGGGAGCTGTTTTTT
TRBJ1-3	16	TRBV28	TRBD1	.	CASRTGDGFSGNTIYF	TGTGCCAGCAGGACAGGGGATGGCTTCTCTGGAAACACCATATATTTT
TRBJ2-5	18	TRBV7-8	TRBD1	once	CASSLMRGRVQGLETQYF	TGTGCCAGCAGCTTAATGAGGGGAAGGGTACAGGGGTTGGAGACCCAGTACTTC
TRBJ2-1	16	TRBV9	TRBD2	.	CASSLLTSGDYNEQFF	TGTGCCAGCAGCTTACTGACTAGCGGGGATTACAATGAGCAGTTCTTC
TRBJ2-7	12	TRBV7-2	.	.	CASSLEGLEQYF	TGTGCCAGCAGCTTAGAGGGGCTCGAGCAGTACTTC
TRBJ2-1	15	TRBV5-6	TRBD1	.	CASSPGTEGWSEQFF	TGTGCCAGCAGCCCTGGGACAGAGGGCTGGAGTGAGCAGTTCTTC
TRBJ2-6	19	TRBV27	TRBD2	.	CASSPRTSGGVSGANVLTF	TGTGCCAGCAGTCCCCGGACTAGCGGGGGGGTATCAGGGGCCAACGTCCTGACTTTC
TRBJ2-7	16	TRBV6-2/TRBV6-3	TRBD2	.	CASSQHSGTDSYEQYF	TGTGCCAGCAGTCAGCATAGCGGGACCGACTCCTACGAGCAGTACTTC
TRBJ1-1	13	TRBV27	.	.	CASARVRGTEAFF	TGTGCCAGCGCACGGGTCCGTGGCACTGAAGCTTTCTTT
TRBJ2-7	15	TRBV28	TRBD2	.	CASSLSAGGVNEQYF	TGTGCCAGCAGTTTGAGCGCGGGGGGGGTGAACGAGCAGTACTTC
TRBJ1-2	13	TRBV28	.	.	CASSFSFNYGYTF	TGTGCCAGCAGTTTTTCCTTTAACTATGGCTACACCTTC
TRBJ1-4	14	TRBV18	TRBD1	.	CASSPTGRREKLFF	TGTGCCAGCTCACCGACAGGGAGGAGAGAAAAACTGTTTTTT
TRBJ1-5	16	TRBV6-5	TRBD1	many	CASSSPHRGDNQPQHF	TGTGCCAGCAGTTCCCCCCACAGGGGAGACAATCAGCCCCAGCATTTT
TRBJ1-4	16	TRBV11-2	.	.	CASSLGQAATNEKLFF	TGTGCCAGCAGCCTGGGGCAGGCTGCAACTAATGAAAAACTGTTTTTT
TRBJ1-1	15	TRBV28	TRBD1	once	CASSTTGGEITEAFF	TGTGCCAGCAGTACGACAGGGGGCGAAATCACTGAAGCTTTCTTT
TRBJ2-3	17	TRBV7-2	.	.	CASSNPPRGRKTDTQYF	TGTGCCAGCAGCAACCCCCCGCGGGGGCGAAAGACAGATACGCAGTATTTT
TRBJ2-7	15	TRBV20-1	TRBD1	.	CSASGSRDRVAEQYF	TGCAGTGCTAGTGGGTCCCGGGACAGGGTGGCCGAGCAGTACTTC
TRBJ2-1	15	TRBV7-9	TRBD1	.	CASSSRGQGKGEQFF	TGTGCCAGCAGCTCACGTGGACAGGGGAAGGGCGAGCAGTTCTTC
TRBJ1-2	16	TRBV7-2	.	.	CASSLSWGGANYGYTF	TGTGCCAGCAGCTTATCCTGGGGAGGAGCTAACTATGGCTACACCTTC
TRBJ2-6	17	TRBV3-1/TRBV3-2	.	.	CASSQVPDSSGANVLTF	TGTGCCAGCAGCCAAGTTCCGGACAGCTCTGGGGCCAACGTCCTGACTTTC
TRBJ2-7	14	TRBV18	TRBD1	.	CASSPGTGSDEQYF	TGTGCCAGCTCACCCGGGACAGGGTCCGACGAGCAGTACTTC
TRBJ2-1	14	TRBV11-2	.	.	CASSWGLMEDEQFF	TGTGCCAGCAGCTGGGGACTGATGGAAGATGAGCAGTTCTTC
TRBJ2-5	13	TRBV27	.	few	CASSLWLTETQYF	TGTGCCAGCAGTTTATGGTTAACTGAGACCCAGTACTTC
TRBJ1-1	16	TRBV7-2	.	.	CASSLMFAQENTEAFF	TGTGCCAGCAGCTTAATGTTCGCGCAGGAGAACACTGAAGCTTTCTTT
TRBJ2-7	15	TRBV7-2	TRBD1	.	CASSRQGDRVGEQYF	TGTGCCAGCAGCCGCCAGGGGGACAGGGTTGGGGAGCAGTACTTC
TRBJ1-1	13	TRBV29-1	TRBD1	once	CSVVDRENTEAFF	TGCAGCGTTGTTGACAGGGAGAACACTGAAGCTTTCTTT
TRBJ1-1	13	TRBV19	.	.	CASKSVMNTEAFF	TGTGCCAGTAAATCAGTGATGAACACTGAAGCTTTCTTT
TRBJ2-3	16	TRBV5-6	.	.	CASSPPGVVSTDTQYF	TGTGCCAGCAGCCCCCCAGGCGTTGTCAGCACAGATACGCAGTATTTT
TRBJ2-7	14	TRBV19	.	.	CASSIGGQSYEQYF	TGTGCCAGTAGTATAGGAGGACAGTCCTACGAGCAGTACTTC
TRBJ1-2	15	TRBV4-2	TRBD1	.	CASSQDRDRGNGYTF	TGTGCCAGCAGCCAAGATAGGGACAGGGGCAATGGCTACACCTTC
TRBJ1-6	14	TRBV11-1	.	.	CASSYWGENSPPHF	TGTGCCAGCAGCTATTGGGGGGAGAATTCACCCCCCCACTTT
TRBJ2-2	16	TRBV9	TRBD2	.	CASSPTLAGGPGELFF	TGTGCCAGCAGCCCAACACTAGCGGGGGGACCCGGGGAGCTGTTTTTT
TRBJ1-1	16	TRBV27	TRBD1	.	CASSGTGIGPHTEAFF	TGTGCCAGCAGCGGGACAGGGATTGGCCCACACACTGAAGCTTTCTTT
TRBJ1-1	15	TRBV7-9	.	.	CASSSNPGQNTEAFF	TGTGCCAGCAGCTCTAACCCGGGACAGAACACTGAAGCTTTCTTT